This T cell receptor beta chain was captured in a study of cytomegalovirus exposure and HLA in healthy donors. Study-wide background: As released early, the data held approximately 80 million unique TCRs from HLA-typed donors.

Researchers ran the PCR with 60 Vbeta and 13 Jbeta primers. Some clones are missing from TCRdb's copy, which holds only in-frame ones; the method was immunoSEQ multiplex PCR. The sample carries tens of thousands of clones, approximately 82% recorded once. Regarding donors, all were healthy bone marrow donors. Worth noting for this clone: Its specificity is not known.

This CDR3 is built from 16 residues. Germline V CDR1 and CDR2: SGHRS, YFSETQ. V lost 0 bases to trimming and J lost 1 base, with 12 bases between them. General study findings and limits: Information on immune exposure was restricted to one variable (CMV serostatus).

The sequencing input was PBMCs. The receptor was isolated from a man aged 45 to 65 in good health and CMV-seronegative. The chain recombines TRBV5-1 with TRBJ2-3, with D possibly being TRBD1 (6 bases). CDR3 DNA sequence: TGCGCCAGCAGCTTGGAACCGACAGGACGCACAGATACGCAGTATTTT. This codes for CASSLEPTGRTDTQYF.